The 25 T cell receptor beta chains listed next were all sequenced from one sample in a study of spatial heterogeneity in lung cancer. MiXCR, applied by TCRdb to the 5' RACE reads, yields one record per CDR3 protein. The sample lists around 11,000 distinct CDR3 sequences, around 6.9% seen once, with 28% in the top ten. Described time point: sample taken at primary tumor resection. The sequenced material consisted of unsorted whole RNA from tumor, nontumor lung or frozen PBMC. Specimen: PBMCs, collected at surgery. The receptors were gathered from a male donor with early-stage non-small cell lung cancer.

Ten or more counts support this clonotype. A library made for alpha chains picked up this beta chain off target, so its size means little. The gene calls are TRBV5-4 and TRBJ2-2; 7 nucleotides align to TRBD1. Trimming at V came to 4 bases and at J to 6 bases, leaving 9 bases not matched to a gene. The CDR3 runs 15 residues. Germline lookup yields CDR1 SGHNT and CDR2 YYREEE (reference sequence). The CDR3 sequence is CASSRDSTYAGELFF. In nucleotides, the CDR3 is TGTGCCAGCAGCCGGGACAGCACATACGCCGGGGAGCTGTTTTTT.

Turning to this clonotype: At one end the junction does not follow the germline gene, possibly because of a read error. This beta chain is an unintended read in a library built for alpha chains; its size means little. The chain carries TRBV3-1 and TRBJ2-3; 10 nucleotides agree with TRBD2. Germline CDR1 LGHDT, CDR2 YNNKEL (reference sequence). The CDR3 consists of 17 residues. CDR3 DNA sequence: TGTGCCAGCAACCAAGCCCGGCTAGCGGGAGAAAGTGCTACGCAGTATTTT. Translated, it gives CASNQARLAGESATQYF.

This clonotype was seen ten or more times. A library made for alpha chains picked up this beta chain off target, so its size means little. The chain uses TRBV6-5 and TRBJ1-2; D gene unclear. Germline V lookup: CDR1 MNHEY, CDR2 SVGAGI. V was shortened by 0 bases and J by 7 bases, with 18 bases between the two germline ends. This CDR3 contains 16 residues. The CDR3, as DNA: TGTGCCAGCAGTTACTCGCCCTTGGGCAGGTCGGGTGGCTACACCTTC. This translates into CASSYSPLGRSGGYTF.

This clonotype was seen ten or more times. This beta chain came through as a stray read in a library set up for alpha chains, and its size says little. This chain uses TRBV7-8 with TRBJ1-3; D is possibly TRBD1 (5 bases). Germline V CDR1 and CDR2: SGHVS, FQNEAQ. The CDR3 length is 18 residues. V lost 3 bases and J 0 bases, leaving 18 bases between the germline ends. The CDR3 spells CASSLGRRGLISGNTIYF. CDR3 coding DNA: TGTGCCAGCAGCTTGGGTCGAAGGGGCTTGATCTCTGGAAACACCATATATTTT. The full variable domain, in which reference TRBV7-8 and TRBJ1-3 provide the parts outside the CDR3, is GAGVSQSPRYKVAKRGQDVALRCDPISGHVSLFWYQQALGQGPEFLTYFQNEAQLDKSGLPSDRFFAERPEGSVSTLKIQRTQQEDSAVYLCASSLGRRGLISGNTIYFGEGSWLTVV.

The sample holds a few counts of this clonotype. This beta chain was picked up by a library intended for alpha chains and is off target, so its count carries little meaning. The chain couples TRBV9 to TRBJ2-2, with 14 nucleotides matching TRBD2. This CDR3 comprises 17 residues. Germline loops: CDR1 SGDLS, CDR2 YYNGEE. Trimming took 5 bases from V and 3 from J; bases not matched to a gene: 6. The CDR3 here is CASRGTSGSIDTGELFF. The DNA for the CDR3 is TGTGCCAGCAGGGGGACTAGCGGGAGTATAGACACCGGGGAGCTGTTTTTT.

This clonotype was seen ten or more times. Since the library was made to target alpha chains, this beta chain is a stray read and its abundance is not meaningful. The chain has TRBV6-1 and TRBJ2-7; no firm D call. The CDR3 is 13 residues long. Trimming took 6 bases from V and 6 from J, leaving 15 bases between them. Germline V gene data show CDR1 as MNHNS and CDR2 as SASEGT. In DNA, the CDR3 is TGTGCCAGCAGGATCGATCAACGGAGCGAGCAGTACTTC. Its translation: CASRIDQRSEQYF.

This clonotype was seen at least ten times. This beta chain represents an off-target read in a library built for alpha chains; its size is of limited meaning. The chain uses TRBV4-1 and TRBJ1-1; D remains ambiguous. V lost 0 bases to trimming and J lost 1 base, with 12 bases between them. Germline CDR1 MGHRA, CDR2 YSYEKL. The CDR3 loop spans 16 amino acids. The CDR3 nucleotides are TGCGCCAGCAGCCAAGAAGCCCCGGGGTGGAACACTGAAGCTTTCTTT. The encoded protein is CASSQEAPGWNTEAFF.

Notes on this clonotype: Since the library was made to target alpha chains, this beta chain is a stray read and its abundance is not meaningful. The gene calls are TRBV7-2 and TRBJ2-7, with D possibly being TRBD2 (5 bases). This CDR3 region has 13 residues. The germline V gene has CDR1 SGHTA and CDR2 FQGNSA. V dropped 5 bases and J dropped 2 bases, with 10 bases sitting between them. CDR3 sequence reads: CASSPMRAYEQYF. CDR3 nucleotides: TGTGCCAGCAGCCCAATGCGGGCCTACGAGCAGTACTTC.

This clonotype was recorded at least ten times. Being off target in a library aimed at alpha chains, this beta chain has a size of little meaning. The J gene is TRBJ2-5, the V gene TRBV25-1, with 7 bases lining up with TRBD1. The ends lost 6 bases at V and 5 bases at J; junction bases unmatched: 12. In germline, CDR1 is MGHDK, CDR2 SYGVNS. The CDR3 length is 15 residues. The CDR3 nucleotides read TGTGCCAGCAGCCCACTGACAGGGCAGGTGGAGACCCAGTACTTC. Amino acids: CASSPLTGQVETQYF.

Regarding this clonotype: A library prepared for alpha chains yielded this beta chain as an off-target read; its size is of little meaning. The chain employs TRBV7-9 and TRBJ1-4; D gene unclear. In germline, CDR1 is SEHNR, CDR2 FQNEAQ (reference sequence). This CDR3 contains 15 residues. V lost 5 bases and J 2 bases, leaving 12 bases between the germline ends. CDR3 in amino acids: CASSRLEGTNEKLFF. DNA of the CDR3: TGTGCCAGCAGCCGCTTGGAGGGCACTAATGAAAAACTGTTTTTT.

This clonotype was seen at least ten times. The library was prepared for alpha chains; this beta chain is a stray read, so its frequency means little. The CDR3 spells CASSMKGWWGNQPQHF. The CDR3 nucleotides read TGTGCCAGCAGCATGAAGGGTTGGTGGGGCAATCAGCCCCAGCATTTT. This chain connects TRBV5-7 to TRBJ1-5; D is undetermined. TRBV5-7 is known as an ORF, though its function is uncertain. The CDR3 runs to 16 residues. V lost 4 bases and J 2 bases, leaving 16 bases between the germline ends.

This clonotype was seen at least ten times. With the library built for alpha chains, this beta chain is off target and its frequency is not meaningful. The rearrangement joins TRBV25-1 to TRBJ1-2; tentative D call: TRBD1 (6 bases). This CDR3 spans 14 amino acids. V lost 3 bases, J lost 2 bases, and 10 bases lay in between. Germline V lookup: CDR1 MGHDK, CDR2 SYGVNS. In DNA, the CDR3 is TGTGCCAGCAGTGACCCGACAGGAAACTATGGCTACACCTTC. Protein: CASSDPTGNYGYTF.

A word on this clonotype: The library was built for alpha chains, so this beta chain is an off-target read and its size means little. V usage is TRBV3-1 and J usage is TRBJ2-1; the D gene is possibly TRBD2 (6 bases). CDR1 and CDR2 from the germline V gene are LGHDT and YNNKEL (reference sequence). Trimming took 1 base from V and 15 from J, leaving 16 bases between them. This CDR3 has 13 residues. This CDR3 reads CASSQVGEARVFF. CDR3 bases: TGTGCCAGCAGCCAAGTCGGGGAGGCGAGGGTGTTCTTC.

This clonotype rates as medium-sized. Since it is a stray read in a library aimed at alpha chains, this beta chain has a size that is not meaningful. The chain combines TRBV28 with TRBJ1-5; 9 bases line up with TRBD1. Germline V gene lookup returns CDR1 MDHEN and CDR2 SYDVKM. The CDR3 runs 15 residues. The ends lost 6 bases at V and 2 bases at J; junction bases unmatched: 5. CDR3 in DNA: TGTGCCAGCAGGAGGACAGGGGCCGGCAATCAGCCCCAGCATTTT. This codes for CASRRTGAGNQPQHF.

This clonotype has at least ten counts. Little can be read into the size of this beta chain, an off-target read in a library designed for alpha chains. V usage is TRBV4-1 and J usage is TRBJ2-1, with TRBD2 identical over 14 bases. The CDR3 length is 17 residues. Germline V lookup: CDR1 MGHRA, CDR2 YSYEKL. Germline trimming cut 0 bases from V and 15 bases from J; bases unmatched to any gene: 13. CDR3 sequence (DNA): TGCGCCAGCAGCCAAGATGGAACCGGGACTAGCGGGAGCTCTTCGTTCTTC. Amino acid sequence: CASSQDGTGTSGSSSFF.

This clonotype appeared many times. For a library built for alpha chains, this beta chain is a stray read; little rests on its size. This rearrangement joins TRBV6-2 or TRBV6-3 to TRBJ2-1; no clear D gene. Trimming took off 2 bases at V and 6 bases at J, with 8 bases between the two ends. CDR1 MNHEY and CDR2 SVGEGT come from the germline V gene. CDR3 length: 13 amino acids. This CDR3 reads CASSYDGTNEQFF. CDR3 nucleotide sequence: TGTGCCAGCAGTTACGACGGTACCAATGAGCAGTTCTTC.

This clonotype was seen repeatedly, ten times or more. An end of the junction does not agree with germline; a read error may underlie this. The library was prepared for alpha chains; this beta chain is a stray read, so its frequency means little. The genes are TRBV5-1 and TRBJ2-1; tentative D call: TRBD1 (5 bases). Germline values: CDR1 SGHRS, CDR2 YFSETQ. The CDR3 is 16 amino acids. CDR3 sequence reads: CVSSLIGAWNYNEQFF. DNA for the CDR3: TGCGTCAGCAGCTTGATTGGGGCCTGGAACTACAATGAGCAGTTCTTC.

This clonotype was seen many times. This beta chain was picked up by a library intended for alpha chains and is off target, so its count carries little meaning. The CDR3: CSAIQGSQPQHF. CDR3 nucleotides: TGCAGTGCTATTCAGGGTTCACAGCCCCAGCATTTT. This sequence joins TRBV20-1 and TRBJ1-5; weak D call: TRBD1 (5 bases). Per germline, CDR1 DFQATT and CDR2 SNEGSKA (reference sequence). CDR3 length equals 12 residues. V lost 4 bases to trimming and J lost 7 bases, with 11 bases between them.

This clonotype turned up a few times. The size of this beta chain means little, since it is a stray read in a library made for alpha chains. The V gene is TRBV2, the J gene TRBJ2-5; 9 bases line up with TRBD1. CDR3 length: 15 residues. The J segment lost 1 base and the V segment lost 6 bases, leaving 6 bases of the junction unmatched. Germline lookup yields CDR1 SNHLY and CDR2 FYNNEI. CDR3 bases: TGTGCCAGCAGACCTTGGACAGGGGTCCAAGAGACCCAGTACTTC. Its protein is CASRPWTGVQETQYF.

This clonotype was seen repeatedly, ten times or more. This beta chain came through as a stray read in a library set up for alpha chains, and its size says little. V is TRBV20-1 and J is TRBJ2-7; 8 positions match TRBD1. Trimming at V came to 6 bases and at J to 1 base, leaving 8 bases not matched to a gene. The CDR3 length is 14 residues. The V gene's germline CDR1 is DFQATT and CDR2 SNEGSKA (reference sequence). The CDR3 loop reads CSAKPGTGSYEQYF. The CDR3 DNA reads TGCAGTGCCAAGCCAGGGACAGGATCCTACGAGCAGTACTTC.

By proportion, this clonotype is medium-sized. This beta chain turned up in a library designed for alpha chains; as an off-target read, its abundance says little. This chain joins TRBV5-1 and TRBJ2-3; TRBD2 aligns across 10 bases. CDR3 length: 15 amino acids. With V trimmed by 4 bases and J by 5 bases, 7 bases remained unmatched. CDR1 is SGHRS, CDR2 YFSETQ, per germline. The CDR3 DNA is TGCGCCAGCAGCACGGGAGCGGGAGGGCAAGATACGCAGTATTTT. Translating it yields CASSTGAGGQDTQYF. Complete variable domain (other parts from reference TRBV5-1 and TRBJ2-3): KAGVTQTPRYLIKTRGQQVTLSCSPISGHRSVSWYQQTPGQGLQFLFEYFSETQRNKGNFPGRFSGRQFSNSRSEMNVSTLELGDSALYLCASSTGAGGQDTQYFGPGTRLTVL.

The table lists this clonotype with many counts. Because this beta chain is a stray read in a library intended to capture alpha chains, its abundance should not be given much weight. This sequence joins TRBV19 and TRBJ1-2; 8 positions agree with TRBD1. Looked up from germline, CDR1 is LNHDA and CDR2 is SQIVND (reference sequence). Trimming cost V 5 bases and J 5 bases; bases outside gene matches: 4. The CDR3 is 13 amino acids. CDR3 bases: TGTGCCAGTAGTTTACAGGGGGAATATGGCTACACCTTC. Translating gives CASSLQGEYGYTF.

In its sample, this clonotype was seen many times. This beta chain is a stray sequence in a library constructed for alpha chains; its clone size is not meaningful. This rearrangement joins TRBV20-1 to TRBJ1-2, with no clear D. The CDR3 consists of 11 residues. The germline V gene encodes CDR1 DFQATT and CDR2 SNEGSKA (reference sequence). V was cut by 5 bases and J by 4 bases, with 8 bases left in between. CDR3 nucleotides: TGCAGTGCTCTGGGAATCTATGGCTACACCTTC. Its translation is CSALGIYGYTF.

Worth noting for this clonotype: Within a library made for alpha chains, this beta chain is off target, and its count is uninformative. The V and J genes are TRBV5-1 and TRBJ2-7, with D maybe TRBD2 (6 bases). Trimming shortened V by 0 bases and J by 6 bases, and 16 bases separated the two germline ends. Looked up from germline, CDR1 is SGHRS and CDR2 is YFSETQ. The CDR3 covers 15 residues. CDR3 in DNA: TGCGCCAGCAGCTTGGACGGCCCGGGAGAACGCGAGCAGTACTTC. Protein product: CASSLDGPGEREQYF.

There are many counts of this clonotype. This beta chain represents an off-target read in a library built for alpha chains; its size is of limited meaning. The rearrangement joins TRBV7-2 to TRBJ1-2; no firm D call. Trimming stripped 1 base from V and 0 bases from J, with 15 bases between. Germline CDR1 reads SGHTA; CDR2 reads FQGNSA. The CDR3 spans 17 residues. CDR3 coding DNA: TGTGCCAGCAGCTTAGGCCCACCGGACCGTGCTAACTATGGCTACACCTTC. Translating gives CASSLGPPDRANYGYTF. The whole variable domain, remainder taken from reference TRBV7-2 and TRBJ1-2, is GAGVSQSPSNKVTEKGKDVELRCDPISGHTALYWYRQSLGQGLEFLIYFQGNSAPDKSGLPSDRFSAERTGGSVSTLTIQRTQQEDSAVYLCASSLGPPDRANYGYTFGSGTRLTVV.